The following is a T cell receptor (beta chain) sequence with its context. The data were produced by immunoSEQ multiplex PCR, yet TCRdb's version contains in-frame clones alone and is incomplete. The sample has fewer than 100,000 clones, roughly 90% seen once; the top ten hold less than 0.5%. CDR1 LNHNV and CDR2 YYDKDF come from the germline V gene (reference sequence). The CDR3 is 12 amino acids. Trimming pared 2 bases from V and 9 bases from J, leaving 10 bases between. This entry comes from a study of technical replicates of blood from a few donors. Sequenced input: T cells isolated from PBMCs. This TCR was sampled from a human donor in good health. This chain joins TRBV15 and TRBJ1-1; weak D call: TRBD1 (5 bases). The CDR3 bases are TGTGCCACCAGCAGACCAGGGTTTCAAGCTTTCTTT. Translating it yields CATSRPGFQAFF.